This T cell receptor (beta chain) emerged from a study of post-analysis software for immune sequencing data. General observations from the study: Patients with multiple sclerosis recorded significantly lower normalized Chao1 diversity than controls, the study found.

Sequencing libraries made from TCR beta cDNA carried unique molecular identifiers. TCRdb reprocessed the PCR reads with MiXCR, giving one entry per CDR3 protein. Of some 800,000 distinct CDR3 sequences in the sample, more than 45% were seen once. On this clonotype: Its antigen is still unknown.

Material for sequencing was blood. The sequence derives from a girl between 10 and 17 years old with multiple sclerosis.

The CDR3 nucleotides are TGCAGTGCTAGAGGGCTAGCGGGAGAGAACCAAGAGACCCAGTACTTC. As protein: CSARGLAGENQETQYF. The chain combines TRBV20-1 with TRBJ2-5; 10 bases match TRBD2. This CDR3 has 16 residues. Per germline, CDR1 DFQATT and CDR2 SNEGSKA (reference sequence). The ends lost 1 base at V and 0 bases at J; junction bases unmatched: 5.